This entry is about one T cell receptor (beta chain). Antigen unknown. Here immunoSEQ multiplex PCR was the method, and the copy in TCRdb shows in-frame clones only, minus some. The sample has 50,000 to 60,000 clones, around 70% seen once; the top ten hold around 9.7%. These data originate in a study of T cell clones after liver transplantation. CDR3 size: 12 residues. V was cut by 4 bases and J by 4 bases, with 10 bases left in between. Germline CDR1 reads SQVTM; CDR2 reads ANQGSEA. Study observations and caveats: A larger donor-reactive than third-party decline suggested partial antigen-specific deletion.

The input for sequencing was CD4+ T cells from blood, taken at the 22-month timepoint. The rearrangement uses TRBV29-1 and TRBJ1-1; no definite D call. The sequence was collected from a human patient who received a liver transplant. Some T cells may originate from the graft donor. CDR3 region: CSVGQASTEAFF. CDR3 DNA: TGCAGCGTTGGGCAGGCGTCCACTGAAGCTTTCTTT.